This entry features one T cell receptor beta chain sequence. This sample was included in a study of blood T cell repertoires in COVID-19. In the source study's methods: Scientists estimated how many nucleated cells there were by amplifying reference gene primers. Clones were read by immunoSEQ multiplex PCR, and TCRdb kept only the in-frame ones, dropping some. V, J and clone size were drawn from that table, and D and trimming were deduced from the DNA. The sample lists 250,000 to 350,000 clones, roughly 90% occurring once. V gave up 3 bases and J gave up 2 bases, with 8 bases separating them. The CDR3 contains 13 residues. The V gene's germline CDR1 is LGHDT and CDR2 YNNKEL (reference sequence). Which cohort a participant joined came from the clinical history participants gave.

Source material: PBMCs or T cells enriched from blood (not recorded which). The TCR was taken from a woman younger than 35 with acute COVID-19. This chain joins TRBV3-1 (or the pseudogene TRBV3-2) and TRBJ2-7, with no clear D. CDR3 DNA sequence: TGTGCCAGCAGCCAGACACCTACCTACGAGCAGTACTTC. It is translated as CASSQTPTYEQYF.